Sequencing of this T cell receptor (beta chain) was carried out in a study of shared clonotypes between healthy human individuals. TCRdb keeps only in-frame clones here, not all; method: immunoSEQ multiplex PCR. Among roughly 1.4 million clones listed, 98% were seen once. This CDR3 comprises 11 residues. The V gene lost 7 bases and the J gene lost 3 bases, with 10 bases spanning the gap. Per the germline V gene, CDR1 is SQVTM and CDR2 is ANQGSEA. General study results and limits: Naive subsets, compared against memory subsets, generally had larger estimated richness values.

Concerning this clone: What it binds is unknown. Other DNA sequences in the sample encode the same CDR3.

Sequences were obtained from naive CD4+ T cells sorted from blood. Subset indicated: CD45RA+ positively selected. This chain joins TRBV29-1 and TRBJ2-7, with a possible D match to TRBD1 (5 bases). The TCR was taken from a man aged 30 to 45 in good health. CDR3 DNA sequence: TGCAGCGCAGGGTTTAACTACGAGCAGTACTTC. This gives the protein CSAGFNYEQYF.